Here is one T cell receptor (beta chain) with its context. Its antigen is unidentified. The CDR3 has 14 amino acids. V was shortened by 3 bases and J by 9 bases, with 18 bases between the two germline ends. In germline, CDR1 is SGDLS, CDR2 YYNGEE. These data originate in a study of beta chain features in type 1 diabetes. The overall study: In all, more than 90,000,000 sorted cells from all samples were analyzed.

Expressed TCRB transcripts got sequenced, as all isolated RNA was reverse transcribed. Naive, central memory and regulatory T cell samples yielded roughly 3.5 million reads on average. Here immunoSEQ multiplex PCR was the method, and the copy in TCRdb shows in-frame clones only, minus some. The sample yields approximately 57,000 clones, roughly 52% seen once. Sampling consisted of one heparinised blood draw per donor, averaging roughly 110 mL. Study outcomes and limitations: Type 1 diabetes patients showed fewer insertions and more deletions at VDJ junctions. In every one of the four CD4+ subsets, TCRB CDR3s were moderately but significantly shorter in Type 1 diabetes patients.

Sequences were obtained from Tregs from blood. This chain links TRBV9 with TRBJ2-5; D is unresolved. The source of this sequence is a woman between 35 and 50 years old with type 1 diabetes. For the CDR3, the DNA is TGTGCCAGCAGCGCCCAAGCCCGAGGTGGTCCCCAGTACTTC. Translating it yields CASSAQARGGPQYF.